The 18 T cell receptor beta chains below come from one sample, sequenced in a study of T cell repertoires in cytomegalovirus infection. No antigen is known for these receptors. TCRdb reprocessed the reads with MiXCR, giving one entry per CDR3 protein. The sample comprises about 310,000 distinct CDR3 sequences, 25% of which are singletons, and 10% to 15% rests with the top ten. This specimen consisted of cultured PBMCs, obtained from culture after CMV antigen stimulation. The receptor set was obtained from a human donor in good health (CMV status not recorded). Some clones in this sample may be carry-over from other donors' samples.

In its sample, this clonotype was seen many times. The chain carries TRBV4-2 and TRBJ1-2; TRBD1 agrees at 7 bases. The V gene's germline CDR1 is LGHNA and CDR2 YNFKEQ. The length of the CDR3 is 15 residues. The ends lost 0 bases at V and 4 bases at J; junction bases unmatched: 5. CDR3 sequence (DNA): TGTGCCAGCAGCCAAGAACAGGGGAACGGCTATGGCTACACCTTC. It codes for CASSQEQGNGYGYTF.

The gene calls are TRBV5-1 and TRBJ1-6, with 7 bases that match TRBD1. The CDR3 loop spans 15 amino acids. J was trimmed by 8 bases and V by 5 bases; bases with no gene match: 10. CDR1 and CDR2 (germline): SGHRS, YFSETQ. CDR3 DNA sequence: TGCGCCAGCAGTTTCTTTACAGGGGTGTATTCACCCCTCCACTTT. Its translation: CASSFFTGVYSPLHF. Full variable domain (missing parts from reference TRBV5-1 and TRBJ1-6): KAGVTQTPRYLIKTRGQQVTLSCSPISGHRSVSWYQQTPGQGLQFLFEYFSETQRNKGNFPGRFSGRQFSNSRSEMNVSTLELGDSALYLCASSFFTGVYSPLHFGNGTRLTVT.

The chain has TRBV19 and TRBJ2-1, with TRBD2 identical over 8 bases. V was clipped by 5 bases and J by 5 bases; unmatched bases: 8. The V gene's germline CDR1 is LNHDA and CDR2 SQIVND (reference sequence). The CDR3 sequence is 15 residues long. Here the CDR3 DNA reads TGTGCCAGTAGTCCAGATGGCGGGGGGAACAATGAGCAGTTCTTC. This codes for CASSPDGGGNNEQFF.

In this sample, this clonotype turned up a few times. The gene calls are TRBV4-3 and TRBJ2-1, with 11 bases aligning to TRBD2. Germline V gene data show CDR1 as LGHNA and CDR2 as YSLEER. The CDR3 extends over 17 amino acids. V trimming: 3 bases; J trimming: 7 bases; junction bases outside the gene matches: 11. As DNA, the CDR3 is TGCGCCAGCAGCCAGGTTCCTAGCGGGAGGTTTGCGAATGAGCAGTTCTTC. This encodes CASSQVPSGRFANEQFF.

The chain uses TRBV2 and TRBJ1-1; 7 bases map to TRBD1. V lost 6 bases, J lost 5 bases, and 9 bases stayed unmatched. The CDR3 has 14 amino acids. Looked up from germline, CDR1 is SNHLY and CDR2 is FYNNEI. DNA of the CDR3: TGTGCCAGCAGCGGTCGGACAGGAAGGACTGAAGCTTTCTTT. Amino acid sequence: CASSGRTGRTEAFF.

V gene TRBV19 combines with J gene TRBJ2-1; TRBD2 agrees at 7 bases. This CDR3 spans 16 amino acids. The ends lost 2 bases at V and 5 bases at J; junction bases unmatched: 9. Germline-derived CDR1 and CDR2 are LNHDA and SQIVND (reference sequence). The CDR3, as DNA: TGTGCCAGTAGTATAAATTTGGCTAGCGGCCACAATGAGCAGTTCTTC. Amino acids: CASSINLASGHNEQFF.

The rearrangement joins TRBV29-1 to TRBJ1-1; D uncertain. Germline V lookup: CDR1 SQVTM, CDR2 ANQGSEA. The V end lost 1 base, the J end lost 5 bases, and 8 bases lay between the germline ends. This CDR3 region has 12 residues. The CDR3 loop reads CSVEGVGTEAFF. CDR3 DNA: TGCAGCGTTGAAGGGGTTGGGACTGAAGCTTTCTTT.

The sample holds many counts of this clonotype. The rearrangement joins TRBV7-8 to TRBJ2-5; 8 nucleotides match TRBD2. In germline, CDR1 is SGHVS, CDR2 FQNEAQ. The CDR3 covers 17 residues. The J segment lost 7 bases and the V segment lost 5 bases, leaving 18 bases of the junction unmatched. Here the CDR3 reads CASSHHPRGAIRRTQYF. In DNA form, the CDR3 reads TGTGCCAGCAGCCATCACCCGCGGGGGGCGATCAGAAGGACCCAGTACTTC.

The chain recombines TRBV20-1 with TRBJ2-5; 11 bases are shared with TRBD2. V shed 2 bases, J shed 4 bases, and the junction held 3 bases outside the gene matches. The CDR3 has 14 residues. Per the germline V gene, CDR1 is DFQATT and CDR2 is SNEGSKA (reference sequence). The CDR3, as DNA: TGCAGTGCTAGACTTGGACTAGCGGGAGAGACCCAGTACTTC. It is translated as CSARLGLAGETQYF.

The V call is TRBV14, the J call TRBJ2-7, with a weak D call TRBD2 (6 bases). V lost 1 base and J 3 bases, leaving 16 bases between the germline ends. Germline V gene lookup returns CDR1 SGHDN and CDR2 FVKESK. The CDR3 runs 16 residues. CDR3 protein: CASSQGELSGRYEQYF. For the CDR3, the DNA is TGTGCCAGCAGCCAAGGCGAGCTAAGCGGGCGCTACGAGCAGTACTTC.

Many counts were recorded for this clonotype. The chain couples TRBV7-6 to TRBJ2-3, with 7 bases lining up with TRBD1. The CDR3 is made up of 16 amino acids. Germline-derived CDR1 and CDR2 are SGHVS and FNYEAQ. V lost 1 base, J lost 5 bases, and 9 bases stayed unmatched. The CDR3 loop is CASSLVDRVRGDTQYF. CDR3 bases: TGTGCCAGCAGCTTAGTTGACAGGGTGAGGGGAGATACGCAGTATTTT.

J is TRBJ2-3 and V is TRBV29-1; D is unclear. V was trimmed by 8 bases and J by 1 base, leaving 13 bases between them. Germline V gene sequence: CDR1 SQVTM, CDR2 ANQGSEA. The CDR3 loop spans 13 amino acids. CDR3 DNA sequence: TGCAGCTCCCGTCGAAACCGCACAGATACGCAGTATTTT. Protein product: CSSRRNRTDTQYF.

This clonotype has only a few counts. This chain connects TRBV6-1 to TRBJ1-3; perhaps TRBD1 as D (5 bases). The germline V gene has CDR1 MNHNS and CDR2 SASEGT. This CDR3 has 13 residues. Trimming pared 0 bases from V and 10 bases from J, leaving 10 bases between. The CDR3 loop reads CASSEARGSTIYF. The CDR3 bases are TGTGCCAGCAGTGAAGCCCGGGGCTCGACCATATATTTT.

The sample holds many counts of this clonotype. J is TRBJ2-1 and V is TRBV6-1, with 8 bases aligning to TRBD2. The germline V gene has CDR1 MNHNS and CDR2 SASEGT. The CDR3 loop spans 13 amino acids. Losses at the gene ends were 9 bases for V and 3 bases for J; bases not matched to a gene: 4. CDR3 sequence (DNA): TGTGCCAGTAGTACTAGCGGCTACAATGAGCAGTTCTTC. It encodes CASSTSGYNEQFF.

The chain links TRBV4-2 to TRBJ2-5; 13 nucleotides align to TRBD2. The CDR3 totals 19 residues. After removal of 4 bases from V and 2 bases from J, the junction contained 13 bases not matched to a gene. Germline V CDR1 and CDR2: LGHNA, YNFKEQ. The CDR3, as DNA: TGTGCCAGCAGCCCCCAGGGGCCTGGGACTAGCGGGACGCAAGAGACCCAGTACTTC. Translation: CASSPQGPGTSGTQETQYF.

This rearrangement joins TRBV10-3 to TRBJ2-3; TRBD1 or TRBD2 may be the D gene (5 bases each). CDR3 length: 14 residues. Deletions cut 7 bases from V and 5 bases from J, with 16 bases between. From germline, CDR1 is ENHRY and CDR2 SYGVKD. This CDR3 is CAITPGQGGDTQYF. DNA for the CDR3: TGTGCCATCACCCCGGGGCAGGGTGGAGATACGCAGTATTTT.

This clonotype has more than one count but fewer than ten. The chain carries TRBV7-9 and TRBJ2-2; 9 bases are a match to TRBD2. V gave up 5 bases and J gave up 5 bases; unmatched junction bases: 12. Germline CDR1 and CDR2: SEHNR and FQNEAQ (reference sequence). There are 17 residues in the CDR3. The CDR3, as DNA: TGTGCCAGCAGCCTTTTGGCGGGAGGGCCTAAAACCGGGGAGCTGTTTTTT. Its protein is CASSLLAGGPKTGELFF.

In this sample, this clonotype turned up a few times. The V gene is TRBV19, the J gene TRBJ1-1; D might be TRBD1 (5 bases). Trimming pared 9 bases from V and 0 bases from J, leaving 11 bases between. Germline assignment: CDR1 LNHDA and CDR2 SQIVND (reference sequence). This CDR3 is 13 amino acids long. This CDR3 is CASHRDLNTEAFF. In DNA, the CDR3 is TGTGCCAGCCACCGGGACTTGAACACTGAAGCTTTCTTT.